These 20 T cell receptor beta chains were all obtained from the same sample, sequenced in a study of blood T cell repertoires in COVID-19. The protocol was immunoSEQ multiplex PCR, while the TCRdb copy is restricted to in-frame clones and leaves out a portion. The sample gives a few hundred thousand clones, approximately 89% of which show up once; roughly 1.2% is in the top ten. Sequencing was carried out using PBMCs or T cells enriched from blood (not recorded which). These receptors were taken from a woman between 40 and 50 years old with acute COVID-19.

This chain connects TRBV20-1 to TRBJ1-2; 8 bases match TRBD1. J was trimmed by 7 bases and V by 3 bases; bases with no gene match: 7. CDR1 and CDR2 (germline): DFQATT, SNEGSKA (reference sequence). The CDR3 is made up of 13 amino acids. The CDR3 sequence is CSASAGGVSGYTF. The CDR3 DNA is TGCAGTGCTAGTGCAGGGGGCGTTAGTGGCTACACCTTC.

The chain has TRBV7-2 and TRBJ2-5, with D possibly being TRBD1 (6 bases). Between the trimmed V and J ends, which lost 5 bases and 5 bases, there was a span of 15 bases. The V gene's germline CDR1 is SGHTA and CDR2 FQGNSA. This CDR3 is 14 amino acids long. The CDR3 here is CASSGVAGVETQYF. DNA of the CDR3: TGTGCCAGCAGCGGGGTAGCAGGGGTGGAGACCCAGTACTTC.

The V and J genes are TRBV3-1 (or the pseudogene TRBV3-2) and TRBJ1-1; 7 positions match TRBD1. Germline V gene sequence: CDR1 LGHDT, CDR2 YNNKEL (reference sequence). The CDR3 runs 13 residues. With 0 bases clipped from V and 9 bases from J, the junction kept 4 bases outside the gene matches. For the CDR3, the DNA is TGTGCCAGCAGCCAAGAAAGGACAGGACAAGCTTTCTTT. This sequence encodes CASSQERTGQAFF.

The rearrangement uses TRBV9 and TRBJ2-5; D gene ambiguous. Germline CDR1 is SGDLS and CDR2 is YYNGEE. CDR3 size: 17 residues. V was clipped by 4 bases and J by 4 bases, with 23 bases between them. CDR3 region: CASSPSGAPDLGETQYF. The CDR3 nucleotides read TGTGCCAGCAGCCCGAGTGGAGCCCCCGATTTGGGAGAGACCCAGTACTTC.

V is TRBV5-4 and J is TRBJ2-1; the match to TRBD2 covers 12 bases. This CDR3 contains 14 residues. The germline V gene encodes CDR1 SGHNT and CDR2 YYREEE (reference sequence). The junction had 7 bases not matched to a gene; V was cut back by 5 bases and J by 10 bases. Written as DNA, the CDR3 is TGTGCCAGCAGGACTAGCGGGAGACAGGGAGAGCAGTTCTTC. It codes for CASRTSGRQGEQFF.

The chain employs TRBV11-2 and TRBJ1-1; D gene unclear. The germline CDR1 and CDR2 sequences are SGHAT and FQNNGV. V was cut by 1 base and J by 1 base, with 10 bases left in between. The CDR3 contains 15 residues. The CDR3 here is CASSLVQASNTEAFF. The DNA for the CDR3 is TGTGCCAGCAGCTTAGTTCAGGCGTCGAACACTGAAGCTTTCTTT.

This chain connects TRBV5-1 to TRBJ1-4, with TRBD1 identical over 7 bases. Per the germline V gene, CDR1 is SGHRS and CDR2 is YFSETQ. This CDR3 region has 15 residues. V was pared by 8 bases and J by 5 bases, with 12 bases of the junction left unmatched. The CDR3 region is CASRLAGTENEKLFF. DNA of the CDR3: TGCGCCAGTAGATTAGCAGGGACAGAAAATGAAAAACTGTTTTTT.

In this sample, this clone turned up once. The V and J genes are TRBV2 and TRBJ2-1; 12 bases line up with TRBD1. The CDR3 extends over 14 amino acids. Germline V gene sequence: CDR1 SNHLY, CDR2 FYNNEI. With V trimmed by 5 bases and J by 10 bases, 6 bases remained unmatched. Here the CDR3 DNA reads TGTGCCAGCAGTCTCAGGGACAGGGGGCTGGAGCAGTTCTTC. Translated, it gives CASSLRDRGLEQFF.

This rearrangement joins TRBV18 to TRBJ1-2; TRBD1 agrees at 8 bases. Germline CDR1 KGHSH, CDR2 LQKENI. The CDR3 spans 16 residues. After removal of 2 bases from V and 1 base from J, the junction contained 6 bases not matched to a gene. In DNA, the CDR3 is TGTGCCAGCTCACCATTGCAGACAGGGGATAACTATGGCTACACCTTC. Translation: CASSPLQTGDNYGYTF.

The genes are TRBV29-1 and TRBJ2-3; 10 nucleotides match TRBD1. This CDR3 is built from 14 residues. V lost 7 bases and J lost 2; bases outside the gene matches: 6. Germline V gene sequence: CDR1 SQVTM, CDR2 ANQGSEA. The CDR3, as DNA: TGCAGCGGAACGACAGGGGGCAACACAGATACGCAGTATTTT. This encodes CSGTTGGNTDTQYF.

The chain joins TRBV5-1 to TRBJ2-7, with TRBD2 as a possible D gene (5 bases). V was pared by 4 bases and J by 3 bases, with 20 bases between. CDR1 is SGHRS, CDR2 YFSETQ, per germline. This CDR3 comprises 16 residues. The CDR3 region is CASSRVQYGEDYEQYF. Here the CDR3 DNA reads TGCGCCAGCAGCCGTGTCCAATACGGGGAAGACTACGAGCAGTACTTC.

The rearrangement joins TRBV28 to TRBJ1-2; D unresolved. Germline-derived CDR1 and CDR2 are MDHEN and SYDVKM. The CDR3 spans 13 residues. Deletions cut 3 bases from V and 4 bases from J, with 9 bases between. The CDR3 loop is CASSFGSSYGYTF. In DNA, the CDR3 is TGTGCCAGCAGTTTCGGTTCTTCCTATGGCTACACCTTC.

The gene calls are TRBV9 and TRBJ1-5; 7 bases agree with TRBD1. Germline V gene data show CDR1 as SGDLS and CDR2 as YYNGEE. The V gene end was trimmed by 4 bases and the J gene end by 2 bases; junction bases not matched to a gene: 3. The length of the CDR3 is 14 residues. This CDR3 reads CASSSQGGNQPQHF. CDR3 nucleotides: TGTGCCAGCAGCTCTCAGGGGGGCAATCAGCCCCAGCATTTT.

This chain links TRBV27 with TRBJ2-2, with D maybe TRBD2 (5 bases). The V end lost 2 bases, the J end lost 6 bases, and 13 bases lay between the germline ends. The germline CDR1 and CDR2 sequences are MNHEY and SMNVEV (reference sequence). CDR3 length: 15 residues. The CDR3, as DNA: TGTGCCAGCAGTTTACACGGGAACCCCCCCGGGGAGCTGTTTTTT. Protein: CASSLHGNPPGELFF.

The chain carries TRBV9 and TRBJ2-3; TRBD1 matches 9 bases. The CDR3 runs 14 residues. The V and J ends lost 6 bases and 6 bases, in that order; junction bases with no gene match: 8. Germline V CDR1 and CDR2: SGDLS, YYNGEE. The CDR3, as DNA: TGTGCCAGCATGCCGGGACAGGGAGTGGATACGCAGTATTTT. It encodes CASMPGQGVDTQYF.

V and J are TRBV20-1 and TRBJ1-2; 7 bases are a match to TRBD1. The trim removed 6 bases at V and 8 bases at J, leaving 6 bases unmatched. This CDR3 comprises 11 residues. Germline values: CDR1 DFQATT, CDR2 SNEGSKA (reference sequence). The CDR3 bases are TGCAGTGCCACCGGACAGGAGGGCTACACCTTC. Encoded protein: CSATGQEGYTF.

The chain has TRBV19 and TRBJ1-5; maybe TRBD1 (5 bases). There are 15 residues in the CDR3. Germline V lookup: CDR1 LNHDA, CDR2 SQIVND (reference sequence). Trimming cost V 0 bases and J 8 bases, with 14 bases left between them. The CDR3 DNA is TGTGCCAGTAGTATAGATCCGCGTGGGGGGGAGCCCCAGCATTTT. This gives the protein CASSIDPRGGEPQHF. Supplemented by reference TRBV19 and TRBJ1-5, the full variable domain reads DGGITQSPKYLFRKEGQNVTLSCEQNLNHDAMYWYRQDPGQGLRLIYYSQIVNDFQKGDIAEGYSVSREKKESFPLTVTSAQKNPTAFYLCASSIDPRGGEPQHFGDGTRLSIL.

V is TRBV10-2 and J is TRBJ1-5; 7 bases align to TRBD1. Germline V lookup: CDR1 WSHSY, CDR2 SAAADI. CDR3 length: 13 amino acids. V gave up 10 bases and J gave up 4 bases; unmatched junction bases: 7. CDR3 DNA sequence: TGCGCCACCACGGGGGACAGAAATCAGCCCCAGCATTTT. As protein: CATTGDRNQPQHF.

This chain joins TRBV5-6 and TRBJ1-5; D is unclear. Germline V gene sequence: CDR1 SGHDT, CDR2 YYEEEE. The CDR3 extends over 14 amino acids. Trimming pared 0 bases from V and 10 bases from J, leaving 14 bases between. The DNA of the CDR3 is TGTGCCAGCAGCTTGGCAGAGTCCCTGGGCCCCCAGCATTTT. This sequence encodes CASSLAESLGPQHF.

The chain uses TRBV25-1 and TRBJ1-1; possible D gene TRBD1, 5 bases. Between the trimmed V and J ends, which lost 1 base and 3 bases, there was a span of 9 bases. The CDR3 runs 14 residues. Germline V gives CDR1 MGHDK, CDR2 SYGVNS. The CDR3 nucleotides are TGTGCCAGCAGTGAATGGGGCAGACACACTGAAGCTTTCTTT. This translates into CASSEWGRHTEAFF.